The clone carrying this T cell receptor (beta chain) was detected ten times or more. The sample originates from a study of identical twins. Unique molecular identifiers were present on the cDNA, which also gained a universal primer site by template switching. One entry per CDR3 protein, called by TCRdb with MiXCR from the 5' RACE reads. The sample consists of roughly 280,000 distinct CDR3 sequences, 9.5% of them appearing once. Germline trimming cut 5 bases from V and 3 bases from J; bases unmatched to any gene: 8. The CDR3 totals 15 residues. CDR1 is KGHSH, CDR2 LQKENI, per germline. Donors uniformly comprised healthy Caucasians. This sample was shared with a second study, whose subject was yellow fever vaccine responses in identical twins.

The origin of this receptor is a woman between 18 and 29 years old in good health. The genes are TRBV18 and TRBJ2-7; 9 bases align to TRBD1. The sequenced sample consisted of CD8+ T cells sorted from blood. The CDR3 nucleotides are TGTGCCAGCTCAGGGAGATGGGACAGGGTCTACGAGCAGTACTTC. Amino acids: CASSGRWDRVYEQYF.